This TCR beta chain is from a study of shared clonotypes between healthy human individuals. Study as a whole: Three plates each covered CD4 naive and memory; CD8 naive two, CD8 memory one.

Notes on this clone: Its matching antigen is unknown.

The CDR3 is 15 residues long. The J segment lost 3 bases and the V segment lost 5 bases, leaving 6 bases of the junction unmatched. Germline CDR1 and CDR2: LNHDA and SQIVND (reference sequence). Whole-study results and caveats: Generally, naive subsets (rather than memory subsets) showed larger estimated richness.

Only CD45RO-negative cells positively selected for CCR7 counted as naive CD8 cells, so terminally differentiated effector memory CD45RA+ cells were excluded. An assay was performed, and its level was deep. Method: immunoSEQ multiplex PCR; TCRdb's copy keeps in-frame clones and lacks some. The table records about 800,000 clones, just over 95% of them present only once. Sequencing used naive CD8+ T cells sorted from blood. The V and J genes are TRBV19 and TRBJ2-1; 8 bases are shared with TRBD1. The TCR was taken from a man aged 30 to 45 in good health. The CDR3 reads CASSPGQGHYNEQFF. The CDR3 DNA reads TGTGCCAGTAGTCCCGGACAGGGACACTACAATGAGCAGTTCTTC.